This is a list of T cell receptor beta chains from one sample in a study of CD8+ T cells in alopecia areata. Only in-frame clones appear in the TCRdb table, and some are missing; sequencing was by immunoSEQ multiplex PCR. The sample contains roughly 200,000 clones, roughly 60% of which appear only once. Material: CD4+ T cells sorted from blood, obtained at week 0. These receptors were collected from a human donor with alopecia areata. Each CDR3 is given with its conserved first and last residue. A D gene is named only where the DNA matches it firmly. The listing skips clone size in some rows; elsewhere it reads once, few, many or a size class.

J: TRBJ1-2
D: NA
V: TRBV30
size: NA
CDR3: CAWRLIPADYGYTF
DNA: TGTGCCTGGAGATTAATTCCAGCAGACTATGGCTACACCTTC

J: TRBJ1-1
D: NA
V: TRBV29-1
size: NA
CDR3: CSVGSKGEAFF
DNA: TGCAGCGTGGGTTCAAAAGGGGAAGCTTTCTTT

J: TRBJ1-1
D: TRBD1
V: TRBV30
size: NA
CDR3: CAWNRQGEAFF
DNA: TGTGCCTGGAACCGACAGGGGGAAGCTTTCTTT

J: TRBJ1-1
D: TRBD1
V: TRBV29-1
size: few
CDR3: CSVEPQTGLVTEAFF
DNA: TGCAGCGTTGAGCCACAGACAGGGTTGGTCACTGAAGCTTTCTTT

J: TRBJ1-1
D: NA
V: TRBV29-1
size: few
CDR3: CSVVLNTEAFF
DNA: TGCAGCGTTGTCCTGAACACTGAAGCTTTCTTT

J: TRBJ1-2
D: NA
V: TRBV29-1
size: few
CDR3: CSVRSPNYGYTF
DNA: TGCAGCGTTAGGTCACCCAACTATGGCTACACCTTC

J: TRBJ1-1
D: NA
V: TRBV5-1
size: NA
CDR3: CASSLEVLDTEAFF
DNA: TGCGCCAGCAGCTTGGAGGTCTTGGACACTGAAGCTTTCTTT

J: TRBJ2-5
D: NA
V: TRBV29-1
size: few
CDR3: CSVNREETQYF
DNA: TGCAGCGTTAACAGGGAAGAGACCCAGTACTTC

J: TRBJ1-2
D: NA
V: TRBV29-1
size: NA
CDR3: CSVAAPIGSYYGYTF
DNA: TGCAGCGTTGCGGCCCCGATAGGCAGTTACTATGGCTACACCTTC

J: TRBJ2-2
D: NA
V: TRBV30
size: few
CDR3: CAWSRDTGELFF
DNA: TGTGCCTGGAGCCGAGACACCGGGGAGCTGTTTTTT

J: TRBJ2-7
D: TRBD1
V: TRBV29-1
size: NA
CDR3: CSVGGSGTANYEQYF
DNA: TGCAGCGTTGGGGGTTCCGGGACAGCTAATTACGAGCAGTACTTC

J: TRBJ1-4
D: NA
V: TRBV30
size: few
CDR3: CAWSVGVRSLNEKLFF
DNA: TGTGCCTGGAGTGTGGGGGTACGGAGCCTTAATGAAAAACTGTTTTTT

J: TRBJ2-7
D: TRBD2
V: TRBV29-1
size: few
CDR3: CSVRGLAGNGYEQYF
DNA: TGCAGCGTTAGGGGGCTAGCGGGGAATGGATACGAGCAGTACTTC

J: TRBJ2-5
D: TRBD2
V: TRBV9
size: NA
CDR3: CASSEGLATETQYF
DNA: TGTGCCAGCAGCGAGGGACTAGCGACAGAGACCCAGTACTTC

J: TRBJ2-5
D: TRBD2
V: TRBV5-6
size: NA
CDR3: CASSSRTSGGQTQYF
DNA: TGTGCCAGCAGCTCCCGGACTAGCGGGGGCCAGACCCAGTACTTC